One sample yielded the 11 T cell receptor beta chains listed below, sequenced in a study of cytomegalovirus exposure and HLA in healthy donors. Use of 60 Vbeta and 13 Jbeta primers characterized the PCR. Repertoires were generated with immunoSEQ multiplex PCR, while TCRdb's copy carries only in-frame clones and drops some. The table includes roughly 56,000 clones, about 90% detected once. The sample comprised PBMCs. Source of these receptors: a man younger than 35 in good health and CMV-seronegative.

This chain joins TRBV15 and TRBJ1-5, with 11 positions matching TRBD1. Germline loops: CDR1 LNHNV, CDR2 YYDKDF (reference sequence). J was trimmed by 9 bases and V by 3 bases; bases with no gene match: 7. The CDR3 length is 15 residues. The CDR3 DNA follows: TGTGCCACCAGCAGTGGACAGGGGGCCCTGGGGCCCCAGCATTTT. It is translated as CATSSGQGALGPQHF. Looking up the rest from reference TRBV15 and TRBJ1-5 gives the full variable domain: DAMVIQNPRYQVTQFGKPVTLSCSQTLNHNVMYWYQQKSSQAPKLLFHYYDKDFNNEADTPDNFQSRRPNTSFCFLDIRSPGLGDTAMYLCATSSGQGALGPQHFGDGTRLSIL.

V and J are TRBV5-1 and TRBJ2-5; 9 bases match TRBD1. The V gene's germline CDR1 is SGHRS and CDR2 YFSETQ. This CDR3 contains 13 residues. V shed 4 bases, J shed 2 bases, and the junction held 0 bases outside the gene matches. The CDR3 DNA reads as TGCGCCAGCAGCGGGACAGGGCAAGAGACCCAGTACTTC. Protein sequence: CASSGTGQETQYF.

The rearrangement uses TRBV5-1 and TRBJ2-7; 9 bases fit TRBD1. Germline CDR1 reads SGHRS; CDR2 reads YFSETQ. The CDR3 consists of 15 residues. J lost 3 bases, V lost 0 bases, and 4 bases had no gene match. The CDR3 loop reads CASSLEGQGIYEQYF. The CDR3 DNA reads as TGCGCCAGCAGCTTGGAGGGACAGGGAATCTACGAGCAGTACTTC.

V usage is TRBV11-3 and J usage is TRBJ1-1, with D unresolved. Looked up from germline, CDR1 is SGHNT and CDR2 is YENEEA. V lost 3 bases and J 4 bases, leaving 12 bases between the germline ends. There are 14 residues in the CDR3. This CDR3 is CASSLRWVGTEAFF. The CDR3 DNA reads TGTGCCAGCAGCTTGAGGTGGGTGGGCACTGAAGCTTTCTTT.

This rearrangement joins TRBV5-4 to TRBJ2-1; D gene unclear. The ends were cut back, 0 bases at V and 10 bases at J, with 5 bases in the middle. The CDR3 covers 11 residues. Germline loops: CDR1 SGHNT, CDR2 YYREEE (reference sequence). The CDR3 region is CASSLGSEQFF. CDR3 DNA sequence: TGTGCCAGCAGCTTGGGTAGCGAGCAGTTCTTC.

The gene calls are TRBV6-5 and TRBJ2-5; TRBD1 matches 8 bases. The length of the CDR3 is 14 residues. Per germline, CDR1 MNHEY and CDR2 SVGAGI. V shed 4 bases and J 11 bases; nucleotides not matched to a gene: 12. The CDR3 nucleotides read TGTGCCAGCAGTTCCGGGACAGGACCCAGGGAGCAGTACTTC. It specifies CASSSGTGPREQYF.

The rearrangement joins TRBV7-8 to TRBJ2-7, with TRBD2 identical over 7 bases. The CDR3 contains 16 residues. CDR1 is SGHVS and CDR2 is FQNEAQ in the germline V gene. Losses at the gene ends were 4 bases for V and 3 bases for J; bases not matched to a gene: 12. CDR3 in DNA: TGTGCCAGCAGCTCTCCGACTAGCTGGGGGGTCTACGAGCAGTACTTC. It yields the protein CASSSPTSWGVYEQYF.

The rearrangement joins TRBV29-1 to TRBJ2-2, with D possibly TRBD2 on 6 matching bases. Germline-derived CDR1 and CDR2 are SQVTM and ANQGSEA. V dropped 5 bases and J dropped 5 bases, with 6 bases sitting between them. The CDR3 contains 11 residues. The CDR3 loop reads CSVRETGELFF. CDR3 coding DNA: TGCAGCGTTCGGGAGACCGGGGAGCTGTTTTTT.

This rearrangement joins TRBV6-5 to TRBJ1-6; 7 nucleotides align to TRBD1. This CDR3 has 15 amino acids. After removal of 6 bases from V and 8 bases from J, the junction contained 10 bases not matched to a gene. Germline loops: CDR1 MNHEY, CDR2 SVGAGI. The CDR3 DNA reads as TGTGCCAGCAGGCCAGGGGGTAGGGCGGATTCACCCCTCCACTTT. It yields the protein CASRPGGRADSPLHF.

The V call is TRBV7-3, the J call TRBJ2-3; 14 positions match TRBD2. V lost 2 bases, J lost 3 bases, and 10 bases stayed unmatched. CDR1 and CDR2 (germline): SGHTA, FQGTGA. This CDR3 is built from 19 residues. The CDR3 nucleotides read TGTGCCAGCAGCTTACGAGGGACTAGCGGGGGCCGAGTAACAGATACGCAGTATTTT. Protein: CASSLRGTSGGRVTDTQYF.

The chain combines TRBV11-2 with TRBJ2-3, with a possible D match to TRBD1 (6 bases). This CDR3 contains 14 residues. The V end lost 2 bases, the J end lost 4 bases, and 10 bases lay between the germline ends. Germline CDR1 and CDR2: SGHAT and FQNNGV. The CDR3 DNA follows: TGTGCCAGCAGCTTAATCCCAGGGGCAGATACGCAGTATTTT. Residues: CASSLIPGADTQYF.